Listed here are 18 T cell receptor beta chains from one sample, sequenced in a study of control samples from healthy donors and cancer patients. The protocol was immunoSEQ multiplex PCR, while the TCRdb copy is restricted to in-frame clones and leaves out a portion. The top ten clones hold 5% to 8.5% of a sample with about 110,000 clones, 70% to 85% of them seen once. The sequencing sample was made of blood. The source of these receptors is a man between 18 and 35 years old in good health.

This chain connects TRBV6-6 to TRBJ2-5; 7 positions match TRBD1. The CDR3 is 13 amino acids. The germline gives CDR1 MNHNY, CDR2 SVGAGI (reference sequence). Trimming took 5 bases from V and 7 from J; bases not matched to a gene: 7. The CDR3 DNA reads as TGTGCCAGCAGTCACGGGACAGATGCGACCCAGTACTTC. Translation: CASSHGTDATQYF.

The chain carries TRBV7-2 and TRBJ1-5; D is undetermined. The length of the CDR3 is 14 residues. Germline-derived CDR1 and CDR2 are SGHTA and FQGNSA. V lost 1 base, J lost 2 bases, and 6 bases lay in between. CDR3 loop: CASSLGHRNQPQHF. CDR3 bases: TGTGCCAGCAGCTTAGGCCACCGCAATCAGCCCCAGCATTTT. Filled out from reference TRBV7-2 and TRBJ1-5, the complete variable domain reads GAGVSQSPSNKVTEKGKDVELRCDPISGHTALYWYRQSLGQGLEFLIYFQGNSAPDKSGLPSDRFSAERTGGSVSTLTIQRTQQEDSAVYLCASSLGHRNQPQHFGDGTRLSIL.

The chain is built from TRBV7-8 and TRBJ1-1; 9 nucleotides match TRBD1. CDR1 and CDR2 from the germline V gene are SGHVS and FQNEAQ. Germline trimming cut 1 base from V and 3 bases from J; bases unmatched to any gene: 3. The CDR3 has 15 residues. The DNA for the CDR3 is TGTGCCAGCAGCTTAGGCGGGACAGGGTACACTGAAGCTTTCTTT. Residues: CASSLGGTGYTEAFF.

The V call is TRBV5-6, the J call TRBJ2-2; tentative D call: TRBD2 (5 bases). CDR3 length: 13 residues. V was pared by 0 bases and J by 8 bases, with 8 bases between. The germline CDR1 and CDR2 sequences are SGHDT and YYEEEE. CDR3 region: CASSLGGLGELFF. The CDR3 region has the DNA TGTGCCAGCAGCTTGGGAGGGCTAGGGGAGCTGTTTTTT.

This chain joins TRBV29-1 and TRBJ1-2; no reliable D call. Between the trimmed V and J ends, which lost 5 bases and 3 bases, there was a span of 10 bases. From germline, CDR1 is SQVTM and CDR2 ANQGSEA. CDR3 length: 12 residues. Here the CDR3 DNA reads TGCAGCGTTCCGACGGCGTACTATGGCTACACCTTC. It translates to CSVPTAYYGYTF.

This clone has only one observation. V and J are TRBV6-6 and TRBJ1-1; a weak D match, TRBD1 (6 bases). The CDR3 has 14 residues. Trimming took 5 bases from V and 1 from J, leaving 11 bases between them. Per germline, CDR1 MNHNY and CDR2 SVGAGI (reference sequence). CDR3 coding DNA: TGTGCCAGCAGTAACGGACAGACGAACACTGAAGCTTTCTTT. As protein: CASSNGQTNTEAFF.

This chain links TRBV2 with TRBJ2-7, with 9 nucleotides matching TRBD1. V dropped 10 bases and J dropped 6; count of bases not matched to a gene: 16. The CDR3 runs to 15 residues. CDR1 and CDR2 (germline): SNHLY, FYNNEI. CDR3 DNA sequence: TGTGCCACTCGGCGAGGGGGACAGGGAGGGGGCGAGCAGTACTTC. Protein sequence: CATRRGGQGGGEQYF.

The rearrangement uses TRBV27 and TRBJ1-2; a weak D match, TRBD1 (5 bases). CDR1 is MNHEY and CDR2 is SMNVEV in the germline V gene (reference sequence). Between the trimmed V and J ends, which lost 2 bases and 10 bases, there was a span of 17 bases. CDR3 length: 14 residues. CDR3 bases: TGTGCCAGCAGTTTAATGTCGACAGTTACGGTCTACACCTTC. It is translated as CASSLMSTVTVYTF.

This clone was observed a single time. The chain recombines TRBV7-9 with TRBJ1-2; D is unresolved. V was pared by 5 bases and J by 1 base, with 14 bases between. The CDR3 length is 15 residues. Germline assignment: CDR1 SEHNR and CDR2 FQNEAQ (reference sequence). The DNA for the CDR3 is TGTGCCAGCAGCCCCCACGGTGTAGATAACTATGGCTACACCTTC. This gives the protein CASSPHGVDNYGYTF.

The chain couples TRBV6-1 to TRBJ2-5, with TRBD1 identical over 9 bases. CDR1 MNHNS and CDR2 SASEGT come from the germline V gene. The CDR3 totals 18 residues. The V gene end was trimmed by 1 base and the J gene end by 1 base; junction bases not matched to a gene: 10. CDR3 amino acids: CASSEDYYGTGSQETQYF. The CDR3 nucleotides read TGTGCCAGCAGTGAAGATTACTACGGGACAGGGTCCCAAGAGACCCAGTACTTC.

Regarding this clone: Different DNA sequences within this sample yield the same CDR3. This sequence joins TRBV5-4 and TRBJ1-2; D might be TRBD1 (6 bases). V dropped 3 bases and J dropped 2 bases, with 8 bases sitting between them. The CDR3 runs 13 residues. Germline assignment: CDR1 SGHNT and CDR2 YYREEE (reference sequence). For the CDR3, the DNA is TGTGCCAGCAGCTGGGACACCAACTATGGCTACACCTTC. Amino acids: CASSWDTNYGYTF.

This CDR3 is CASKGSPQETQYF. The DNA of the CDR3 is TGCGCCAGCAAAGGCAGCCCCCAAGAGACCCAGTACTTC. V is TRBV10-2 and J is TRBJ2-5; D gene ambiguous. V lost 7 bases to trimming and J lost 1 base, with 10 bases between them. This CDR3 spans 13 amino acids. Germline CDR1 reads WSHSY; CDR2 reads SAAADI.

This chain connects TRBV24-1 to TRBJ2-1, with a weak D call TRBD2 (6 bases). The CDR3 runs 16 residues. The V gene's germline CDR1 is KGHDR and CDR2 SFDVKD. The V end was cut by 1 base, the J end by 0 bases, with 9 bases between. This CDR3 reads CATSDFGGSSYNEQFF. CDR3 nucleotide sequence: TGTGCCACCAGTGATTTTGGGGGGAGCTCCTACAATGAGCAGTTCTTC.

The CDR3: CASSHRDRAGGYTF. The CDR3 nucleotides are TGTGCCAGCAGTCACCGGGACAGGGCCGGTGGCTACACCTTC. The chain combines TRBV2 with TRBJ1-2; 9 bases map to TRBD1. The CDR3 is made up of 14 amino acids. Germline V CDR1 and CDR2: SNHLY, FYNNEI. The J segment lost 7 bases and the V segment lost 5 bases, leaving 8 bases of the junction unmatched.

The DNA of the CDR3 is TGTGCCAGTCAGTTAGGGACAGTGGATAATCAGCCCCAGCATTTT. It encodes CASQLGTVDNQPQHF. This rearrangement joins TRBV19 to TRBJ1-5; 7 nucleotides align to TRBD1. Germline V gene data show CDR1 as LNHDA and CDR2 as SQIVND (reference sequence). This CDR3 is 15 amino acids long. The trim removed 8 bases at V and 4 bases at J, leaving 11 bases unmatched.

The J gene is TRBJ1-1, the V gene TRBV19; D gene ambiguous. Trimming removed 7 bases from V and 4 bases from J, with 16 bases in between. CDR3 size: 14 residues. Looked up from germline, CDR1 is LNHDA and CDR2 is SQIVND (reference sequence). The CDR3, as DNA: TGTGCCAGTACCCCATTGGGGAGGAGCACTGAAGCTTTCTTT. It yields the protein CASTPLGRSTEAFF.

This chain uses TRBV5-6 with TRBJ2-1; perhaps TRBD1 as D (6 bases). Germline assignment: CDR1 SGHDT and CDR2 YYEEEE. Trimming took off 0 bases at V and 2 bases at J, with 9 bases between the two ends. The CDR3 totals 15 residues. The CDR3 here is CASSLADSTYNEQFF. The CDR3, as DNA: TGTGCCAGCAGCTTGGCGGACAGTACCTACAATGAGCAGTTCTTC.

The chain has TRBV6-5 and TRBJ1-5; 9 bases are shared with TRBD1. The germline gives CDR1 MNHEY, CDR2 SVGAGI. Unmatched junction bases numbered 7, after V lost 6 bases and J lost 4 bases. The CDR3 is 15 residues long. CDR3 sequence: CASRLPGTGNQPQHF. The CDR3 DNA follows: TGTGCCAGCAGACTCCCCGGGACAGGGAATCAGCCCCAGCATTTT.